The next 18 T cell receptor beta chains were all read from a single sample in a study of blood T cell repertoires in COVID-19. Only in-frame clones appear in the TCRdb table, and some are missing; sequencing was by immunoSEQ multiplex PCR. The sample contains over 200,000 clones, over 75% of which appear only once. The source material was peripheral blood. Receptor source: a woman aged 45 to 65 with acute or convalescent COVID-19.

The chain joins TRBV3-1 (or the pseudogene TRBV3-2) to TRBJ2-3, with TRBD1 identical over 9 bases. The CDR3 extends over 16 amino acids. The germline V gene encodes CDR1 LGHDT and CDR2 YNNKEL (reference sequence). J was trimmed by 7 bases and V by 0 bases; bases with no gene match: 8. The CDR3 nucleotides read TGTGCCAGCAGCCAAGACCTGGCGGACAGGGGAAATACGCAGTATTTT. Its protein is CASSQDLADRGNTQYF.

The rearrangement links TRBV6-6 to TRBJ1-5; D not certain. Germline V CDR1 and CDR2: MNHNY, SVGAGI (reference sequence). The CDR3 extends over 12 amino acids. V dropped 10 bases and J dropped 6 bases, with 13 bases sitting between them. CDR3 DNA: TGTGCCACCCAAATCGGGAGTCAGCCCCAGCATTTT. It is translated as CATQIGSQPQHF.

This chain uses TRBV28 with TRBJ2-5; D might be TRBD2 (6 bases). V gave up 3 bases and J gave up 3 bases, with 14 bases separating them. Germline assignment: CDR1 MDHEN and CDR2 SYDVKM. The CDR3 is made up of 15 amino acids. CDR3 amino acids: CASSLGGVRKETQYF. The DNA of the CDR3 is TGTGCCAGCAGTTTGGGAGGAGTGCGGAAAGAGACCCAGTACTTC.

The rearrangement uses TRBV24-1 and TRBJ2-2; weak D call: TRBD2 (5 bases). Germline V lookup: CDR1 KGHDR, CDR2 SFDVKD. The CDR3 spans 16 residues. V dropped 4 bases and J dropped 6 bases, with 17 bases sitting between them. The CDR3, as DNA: TGTGCCACCAGTGACCCCTCGGGGTTGGGCGCCGGGGAGCTGTTTTTT. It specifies CATSDPSGLGAGELFF.

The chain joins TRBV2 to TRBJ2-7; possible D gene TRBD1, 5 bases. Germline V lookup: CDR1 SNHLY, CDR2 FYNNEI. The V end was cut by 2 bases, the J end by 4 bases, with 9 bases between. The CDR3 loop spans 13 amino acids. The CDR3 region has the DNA TGTGCCAGCAGTGAACCAGGGATGTACGAGCAGTACTTC. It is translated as CASSEPGMYEQYF.

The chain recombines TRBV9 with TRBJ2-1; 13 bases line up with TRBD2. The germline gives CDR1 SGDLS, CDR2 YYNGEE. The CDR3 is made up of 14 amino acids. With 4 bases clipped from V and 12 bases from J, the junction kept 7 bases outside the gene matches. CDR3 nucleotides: TGTGCCAGCAGCCCGAGGACTAGCGGGAGTGCGCAGTTCTTC. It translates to CASSPRTSGSAQFF.

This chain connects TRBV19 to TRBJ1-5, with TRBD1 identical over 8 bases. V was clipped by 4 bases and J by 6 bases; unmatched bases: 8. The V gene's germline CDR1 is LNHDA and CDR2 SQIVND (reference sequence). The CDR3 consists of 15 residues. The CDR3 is CASSRPGTGIQPQHF. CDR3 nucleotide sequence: TGTGCCAGTAGTAGGCCGGGGACAGGAATTCAGCCCCAGCATTTT.

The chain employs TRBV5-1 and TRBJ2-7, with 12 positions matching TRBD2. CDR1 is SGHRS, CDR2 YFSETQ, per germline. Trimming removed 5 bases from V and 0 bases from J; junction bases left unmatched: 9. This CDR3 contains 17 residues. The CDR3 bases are TGCGCCAGCAGTGGGGGGAGGACTAGCGGGGTCTCCTACGAGCAGTACTTC. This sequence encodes CASSGGRTSGVSYEQYF.

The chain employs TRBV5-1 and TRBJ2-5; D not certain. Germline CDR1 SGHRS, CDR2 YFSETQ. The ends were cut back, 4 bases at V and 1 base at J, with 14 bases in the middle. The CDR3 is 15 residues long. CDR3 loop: CASSLMGQIQETQYF. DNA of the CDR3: TGCGCCAGCAGCCTGATGGGCCAAATCCAAGAGACCCAGTACTTC.

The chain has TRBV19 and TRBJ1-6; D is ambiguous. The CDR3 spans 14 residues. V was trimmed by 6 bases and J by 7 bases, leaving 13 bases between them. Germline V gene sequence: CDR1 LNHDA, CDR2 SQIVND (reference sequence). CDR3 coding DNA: TGTGCCAGTAGCCGAGCAGGAAGAAATTCACCCCTCCACTTT. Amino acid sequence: CASSRAGRNSPLHF.

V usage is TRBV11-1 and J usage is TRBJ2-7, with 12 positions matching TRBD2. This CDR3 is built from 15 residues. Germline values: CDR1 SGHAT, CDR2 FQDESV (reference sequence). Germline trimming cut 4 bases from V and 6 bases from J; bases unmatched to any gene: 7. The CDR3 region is CASSYGLAGTSEQYF. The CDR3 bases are TGTGCCAGCAGCTACGGACTAGCGGGGACCTCCGAGCAGTACTTC.

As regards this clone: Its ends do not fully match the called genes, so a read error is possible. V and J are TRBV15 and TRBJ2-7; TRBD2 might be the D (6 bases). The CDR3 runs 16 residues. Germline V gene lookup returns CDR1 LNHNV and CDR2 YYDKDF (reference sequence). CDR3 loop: CATSRGGASASYEQYF. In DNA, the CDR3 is TGTGCCACCAGTAGAGGAGGGGCTAGCGCATCCTACGAGCAGTACTTC.

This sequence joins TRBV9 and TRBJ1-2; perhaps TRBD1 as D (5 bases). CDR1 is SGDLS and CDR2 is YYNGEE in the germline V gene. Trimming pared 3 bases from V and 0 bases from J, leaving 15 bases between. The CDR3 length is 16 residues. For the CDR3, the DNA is TGTGCCAGCAGCGGCCGGGTTGGGGCAGCTAACTATGGCTACACCTTC. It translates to CASSGRVGAANYGYTF.

In nucleotides, the CDR3 is TGTGCCAGCAGCCAAGGAGTAGGGACAGGGCCGTCCTCACCCCTCCACTTT. Its translation: CASSQGVGTGPSSPLHF. This chain connects TRBV3-1 (or the pseudogene TRBV3-2) to TRBJ1-6; 9 bases align to TRBD1. The CDR3 loop spans 17 amino acids. From germline, CDR1 is LGHDT and CDR2 YNNKEL (reference sequence). V lost 1 base, J lost 10 bases, and 11 bases stayed unmatched.

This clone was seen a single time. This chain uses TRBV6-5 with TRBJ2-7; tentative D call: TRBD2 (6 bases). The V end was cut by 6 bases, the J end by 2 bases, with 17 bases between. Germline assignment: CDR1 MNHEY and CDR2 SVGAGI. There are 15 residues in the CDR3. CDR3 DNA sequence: TGTGCCAGCAGCTCGTCGGAGGGAGAGGCCTACGAGCAGTACTTC. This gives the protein CASSSSEGEAYEQYF.

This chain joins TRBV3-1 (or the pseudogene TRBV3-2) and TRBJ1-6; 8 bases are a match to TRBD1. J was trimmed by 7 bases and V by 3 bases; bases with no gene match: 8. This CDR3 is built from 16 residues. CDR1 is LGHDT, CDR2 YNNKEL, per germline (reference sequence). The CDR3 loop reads CASSHTGGGLNSPLHF. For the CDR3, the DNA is TGTGCCAGCAGCCACACAGGGGGTGGTTTGAATTCACCCCTCCACTTT.

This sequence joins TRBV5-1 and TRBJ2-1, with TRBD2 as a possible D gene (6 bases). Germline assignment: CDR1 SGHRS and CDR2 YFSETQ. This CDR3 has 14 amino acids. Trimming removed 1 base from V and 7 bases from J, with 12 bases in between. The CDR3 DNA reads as TGCGCCAGCAGCTTGTTAGCCCTAGCGAATGAGCAGTTCTTC. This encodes CASSLLALANEQFF.

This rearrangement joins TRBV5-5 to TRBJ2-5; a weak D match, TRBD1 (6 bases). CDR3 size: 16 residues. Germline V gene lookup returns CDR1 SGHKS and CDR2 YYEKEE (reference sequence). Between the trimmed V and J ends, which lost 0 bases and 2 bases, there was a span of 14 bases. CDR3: CASSLAGNRGQETQYF. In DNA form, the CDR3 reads TGTGCCAGCAGCTTGGCCGGGAATAGGGGGCAAGAGACCCAGTACTTC.